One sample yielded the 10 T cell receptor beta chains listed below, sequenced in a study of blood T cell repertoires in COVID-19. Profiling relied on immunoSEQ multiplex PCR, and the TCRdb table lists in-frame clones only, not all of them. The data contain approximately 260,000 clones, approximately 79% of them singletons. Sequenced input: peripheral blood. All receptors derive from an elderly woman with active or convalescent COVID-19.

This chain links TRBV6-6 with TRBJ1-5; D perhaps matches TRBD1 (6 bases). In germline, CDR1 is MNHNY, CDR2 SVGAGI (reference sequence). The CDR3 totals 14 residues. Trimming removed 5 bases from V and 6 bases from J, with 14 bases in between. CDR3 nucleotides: TGTGCCAGCAGTAGGGGGGGGCAGTTTCAGCCCCAGCATTTT. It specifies CASSRGGQFQPQHF.

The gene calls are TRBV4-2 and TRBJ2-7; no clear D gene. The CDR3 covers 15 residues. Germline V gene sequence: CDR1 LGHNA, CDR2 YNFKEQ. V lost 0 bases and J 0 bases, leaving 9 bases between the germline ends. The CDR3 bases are TGTGCCAGCAGCCAAGATCGTTACAGCTCCTACGAGCAGTACTTC. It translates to CASSQDRYSSYEQYF.

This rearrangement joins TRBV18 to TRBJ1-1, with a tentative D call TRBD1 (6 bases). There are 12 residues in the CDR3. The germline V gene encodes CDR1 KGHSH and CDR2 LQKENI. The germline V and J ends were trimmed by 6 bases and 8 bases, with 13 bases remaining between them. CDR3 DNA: TGTGCCAGCTCCCTCTCTGACAGGGAAGCTTTCTTT. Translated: CASSLSDREAFF. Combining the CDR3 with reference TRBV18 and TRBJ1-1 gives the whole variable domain NAGVMQNPRHLVRRRGQEARLRCSPMKGHSHVYWYRQLPEEGLKFMVYLQKENIIDESGMPKERFSAEFPKEGPSILRIQQVVRGDSAAYFCASSLSDREAFFGQGTRLTVV.

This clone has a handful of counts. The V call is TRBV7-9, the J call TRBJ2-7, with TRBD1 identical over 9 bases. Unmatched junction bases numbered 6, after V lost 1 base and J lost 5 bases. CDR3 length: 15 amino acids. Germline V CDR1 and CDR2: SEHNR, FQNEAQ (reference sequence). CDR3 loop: CASSLGGTGIDEQYF. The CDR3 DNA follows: TGTGCCAGCAGCTTAGGGGGGACAGGGATTGACGAGCAGTACTTC. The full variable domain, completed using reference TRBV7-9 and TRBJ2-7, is DTGVSQNPRHKITKRGQNVTFRCDPISEHNRLYWYRQTLGQGPEFLTYFQNEAQLEKSRLLSDRFSAERPKGSFSTLEIQRTEQGDSAMYLCASSLGGTGIDEQYFGPGTRLTVT.

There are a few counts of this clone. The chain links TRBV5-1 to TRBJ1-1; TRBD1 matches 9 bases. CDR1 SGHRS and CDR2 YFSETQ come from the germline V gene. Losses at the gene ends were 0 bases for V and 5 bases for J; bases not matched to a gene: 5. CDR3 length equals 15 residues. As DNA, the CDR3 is TGCGCCAGCAGCTTGGCTGGACAGGGGACGACTGAAGCTTTCTTT. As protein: CASSLAGQGTTEAFF.

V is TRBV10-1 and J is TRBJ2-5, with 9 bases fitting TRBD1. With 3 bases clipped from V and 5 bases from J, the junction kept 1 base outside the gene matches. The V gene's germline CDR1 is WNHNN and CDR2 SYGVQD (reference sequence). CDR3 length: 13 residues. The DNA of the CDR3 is TGCGCCAGCAGTGACGGACAGGGGGAGACCCAGTACTTC. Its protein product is CASSDGQGETQYF.

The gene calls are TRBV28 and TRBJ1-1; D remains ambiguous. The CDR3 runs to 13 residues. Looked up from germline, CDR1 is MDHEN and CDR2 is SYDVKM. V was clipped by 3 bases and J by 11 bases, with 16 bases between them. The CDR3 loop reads CASSLRDAGSAFF. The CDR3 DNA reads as TGTGCCAGCAGTTTGAGGGATGCGGGGTCGGCTTTCTTT.

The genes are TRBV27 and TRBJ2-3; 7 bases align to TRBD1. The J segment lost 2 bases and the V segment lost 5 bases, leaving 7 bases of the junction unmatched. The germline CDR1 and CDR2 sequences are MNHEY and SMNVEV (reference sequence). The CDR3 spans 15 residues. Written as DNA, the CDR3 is TGTGCCAGCAGTCGGGCAGGGGGAACCACAGATACGCAGTATTTT. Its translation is CASSRAGGTTDTQYF.

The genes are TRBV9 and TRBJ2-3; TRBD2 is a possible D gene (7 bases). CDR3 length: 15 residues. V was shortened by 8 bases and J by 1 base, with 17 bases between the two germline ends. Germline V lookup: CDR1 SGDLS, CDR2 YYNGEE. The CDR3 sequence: CASQSRGGGTDTQYF. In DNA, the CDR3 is TGTGCCAGTCAATCACGCGGGGGCGGCACAGATACGCAGTATTTT.

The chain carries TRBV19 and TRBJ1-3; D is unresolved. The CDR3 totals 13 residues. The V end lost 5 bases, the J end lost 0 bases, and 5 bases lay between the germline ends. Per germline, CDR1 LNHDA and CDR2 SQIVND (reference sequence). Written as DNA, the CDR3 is TGTGCCAGTAGTTCAAACTCTGGAAACACCATATATTTT. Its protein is CASSSNSGNTIYF.